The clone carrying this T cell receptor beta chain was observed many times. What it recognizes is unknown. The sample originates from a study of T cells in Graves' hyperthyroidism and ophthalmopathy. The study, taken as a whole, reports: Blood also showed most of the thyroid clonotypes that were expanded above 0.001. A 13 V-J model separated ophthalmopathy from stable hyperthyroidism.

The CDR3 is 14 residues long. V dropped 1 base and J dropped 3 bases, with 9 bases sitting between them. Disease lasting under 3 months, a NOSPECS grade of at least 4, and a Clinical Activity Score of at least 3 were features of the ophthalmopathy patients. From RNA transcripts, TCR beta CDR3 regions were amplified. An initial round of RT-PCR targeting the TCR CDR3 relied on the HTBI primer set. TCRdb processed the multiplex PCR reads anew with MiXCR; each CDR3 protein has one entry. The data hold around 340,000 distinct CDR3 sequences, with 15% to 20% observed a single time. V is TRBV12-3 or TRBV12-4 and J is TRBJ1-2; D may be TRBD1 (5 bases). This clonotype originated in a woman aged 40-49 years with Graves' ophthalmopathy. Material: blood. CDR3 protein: CASSLVGRDYGYTF. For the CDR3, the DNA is TGTGCCAGCAGTTTAGTGGGCAGGGACTATGGCTACACCTTC.